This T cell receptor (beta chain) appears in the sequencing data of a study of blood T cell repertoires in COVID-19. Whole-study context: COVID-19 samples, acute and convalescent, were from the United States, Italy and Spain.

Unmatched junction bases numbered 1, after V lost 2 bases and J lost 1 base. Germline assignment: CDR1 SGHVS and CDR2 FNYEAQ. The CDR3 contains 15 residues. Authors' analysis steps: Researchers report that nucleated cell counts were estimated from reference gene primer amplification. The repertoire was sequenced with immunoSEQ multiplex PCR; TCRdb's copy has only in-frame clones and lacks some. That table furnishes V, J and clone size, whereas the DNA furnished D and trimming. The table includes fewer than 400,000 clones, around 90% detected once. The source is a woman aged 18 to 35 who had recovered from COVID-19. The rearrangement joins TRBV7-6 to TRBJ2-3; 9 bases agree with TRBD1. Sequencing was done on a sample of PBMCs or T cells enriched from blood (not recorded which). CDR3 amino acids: CASSLRDRGTDTQYF. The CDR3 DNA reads TGTGCCAGCAGCTTAAGGGACAGGGGCACAGATACGCAGTATTTT.